A single sample gave rise to the 31 T cell receptor beta chains below, sequenced in a study of radiotherapy plus CTLA-4 blockade in lung cancer. The table came from immunoSEQ multiplex PCR; TCRdb's copy has only in-frame clones and leaves some out. The sample comprises 53,000 or so clones, approximately 86% of which are singletons, and around a sixth rests with the top ten. The sequences come from peripheral blood, collected from a patient treated with radiotherapy plus ipilimumab. The receptors derive from a human donor with non-small cell lung cancer that progressed on radiotherapy plus ipilimumab. Some clones in this sample may be carry-over from other donors' samples.

V is TRBV7-2 and J is TRBJ2-7, with TRBD1 as a possible D gene (6 bases). This CDR3 region has 16 residues. Per the germline V gene, CDR1 is SGHTA and CDR2 is FQGNSA. Trimming took off 0 bases at V and 5 bases at J, with 17 bases between the two ends. CDR3 loop: CASSLAAGALPHEQYF. The CDR3 DNA is TGTGCCAGCAGCTTAGCTGCAGGGGCGCTTCCCCACGAGCAGTACTTC.

The CDR3 here is CASSKEWRESLNEQYF. DNA for the CDR3: TGTGCCAGCAGCAAAGAGTGGCGGGAGAGTCTCAACGAGCAGTACTTC. The rearrangement uses TRBV21-1 and TRBJ2-7; the table's D call, TRBD2, has no DNA check behind it. TRBV21-1 is assigned pseudogene status. CDR3 length equals 16 residues.

The chain is built from TRBV29-1 and TRBJ2-7; TRBD1 agrees at 9 bases. CDR3 length: 12 residues. With V trimmed by 7 bases and J by 5 bases, 6 bases remained unmatched. The V gene's germline CDR1 is SQVTM and CDR2 ANQGSEA. The CDR3 loop reads CSARTGADEQYF. The CDR3 DNA reads as TGCAGCGCTAGGACAGGGGCGGACGAGCAGTACTTC.

The gene calls are TRBV21-1 and TRBJ2-7; TRBD2 is taken as the D call from the table, unchecked against the DNA. TRBV21-1 counts as a pseudogene. This CDR3 has 16 residues. The CDR3 loop reads CASSNSGTSETYEQYF. The CDR3 bases are TGTGCCAGCAGCAACTCCGGGACTAGCGAAACCTACGAGCAGTACTTC.

The J gene is TRBJ2-1, the V gene TRBV7-8; 9 nucleotides agree with TRBD2. The CDR3 totals 17 residues. Germline lookup yields CDR1 SGHVS and CDR2 FQNEAQ. V shed 1 base, J shed 9 bases, and the junction held 13 bases outside the gene matches. The CDR3 region is CASSLGPTSGRRSEQFF. The DNA for the CDR3 is TGTGCCAGCAGCTTAGGTCCGACTAGCGGAAGAAGAAGTGAGCAGTTCTTC.

V is TRBV6-1 and J is TRBJ1-1; D is undetermined. CDR3 length: 15 residues. The V end lost 6 bases, the J end lost 1 base, and 15 bases lay between the germline ends. Germline-derived CDR1 and CDR2 are MNHNS and SASEGT. The CDR3 sequence: CASSAPQAGNTEAFF. Written as DNA, the CDR3 is TGTGCCAGCAGCGCCCCCCAGGCCGGGAACACTGAAGCTTTCTTT.

The gene calls are TRBV4-1 and TRBJ2-7, with D maybe TRBD2 (6 bases). CDR3 length equals 15 residues. V lost 4 bases and J lost 2, with 15 bases in between. Germline values: CDR1 MGHRA, CDR2 YSYEKL. The CDR3 loop reads CASSLAHGGTYEQYF. In DNA form, the CDR3 reads TGCGCCAGCAGCCTCGCCCATGGGGGGACCTACGAGCAGTACTTC.

The chain joins TRBV4-2 to TRBJ1-1, with 8 bases lining up with TRBD1. The CDR3 is 13 residues long. With V trimmed by 4 bases and J by 4 bases, 2 bases remained unmatched. Germline-derived CDR1 and CDR2 are LGHNA and YNFKEQ. As DNA, the CDR3 is TGTGCCAGCAGCCCCGACAGGGGCACTGAAGCTTTCTTT. Amino acid sequence: CASSPDRGTEAFF.

A single count supports this clone. The gene calls are TRBV7-9 and TRBJ2-7, with D perhaps matching TRBD2 (6 bases). This CDR3 has 16 amino acids. V was clipped by 4 bases and J by 5 bases, with 21 bases between them. CDR1 is SEHNR, CDR2 FQNEAQ, per germline (reference sequence). The CDR3 bases are TGTGCCAGCAGCTCAACCCCCGGGACTCAAAGCCACGAGCAGTACTTC. Translated: CASSSTPGTQSHEQYF.

V gene TRBV7-2 combines with J gene TRBJ1-4; 9 nucleotides align to TRBD1. There are 15 residues in the CDR3. J lost 4 bases, V lost 1 base, and 1 base had no gene match. The germline V gene encodes CDR1 SGHTA and CDR2 FQGNSA. The CDR3 bases are TGTGCCAGCAGCTTAGGGGACAGGGATAATGAAAAACTGTTTTTT. Encoded protein: CASSLGDRDNEKLFF.

Only a few counts were recorded for this clone. Here the CDR3 reads CASSPFAGGGNEQFF. The DNA of the CDR3 is TGCGCCAGCAGCCCCTTCGCGGGGGGGGGTAATGAGCAGTTCTTC. The chain links TRBV5-1 to TRBJ2-1; 9 positions match TRBD2. CDR1 and CDR2 (germline): SGHRS, YFSETQ. Losses at the gene ends were 4 bases for V and 7 bases for J; bases not matched to a gene: 9. There are 15 residues in the CDR3.

V and J are TRBV9 and TRBJ2-3; 10 bases are shared with TRBD2. Germline trimming cut 0 bases from V and 8 bases from J; bases unmatched to any gene: 6. This CDR3 is built from 15 residues. The germline gives CDR1 SGDLS, CDR2 YYNGEE. The CDR3 sequence is CASSVEAGGGITQYF. CDR3 DNA: TGTGCCAGCAGCGTAGAAGCGGGAGGGGGTATTACGCAGTATTTT. The full variable domain, rest sourced from reference TRBV9 and TRBJ2-3, is DSGVTQTPKHLITATGQRVTLRCSPRSGDLSVYWYQQSLDQGLQFLIQYYNGEERAKGNILERFSAQQFPDLHSELNLSSLELGDSALYFCASSVEAGGGITQYFGPGTRLTVL.

J is TRBJ2-1 and V is TRBV5-1, with 8 bases lining up with TRBD2. The CDR3 extends over 15 amino acids. After removal of 0 bases from V and 9 bases from J, the junction contained 8 bases not matched to a gene. Germline CDR1 is SGHRS and CDR2 is YFSETQ. The CDR3 region is CASSLAGTSLVEQFF. In DNA, the CDR3 is TGCGCCAGCAGCTTGGCCGGGACTAGTTTGGTTGAGCAGTTCTTC.

This chain uses TRBV7-9 with TRBJ1-2; TRBD1 matches at 9 bases. V lost 5 bases, J lost 7 bases, and 8 bases stayed unmatched. The V gene's germline CDR1 is SEHNR and CDR2 FQNEAQ (reference sequence). This CDR3 has 14 amino acids. The CDR3 nucleotides are TGTGCCAGCAGCGACAGGGGGGCCCTCGCTGGCTACACCTTC. This translates into CASSDRGALAGYTF. Complete variable domain (other parts from reference TRBV7-9 and TRBJ1-2): DTGVSQNPRHKITKRGQNVTFRCDPISEHNRLYWYRQTLGQGPEFLTYFQNEAQLEKSRLLSDRFSAERPKGSFSTLEIQRTEQGDSAMYLCASSDRGALAGYTFGSGTRLTVV.

V gene TRBV19 combines with J gene TRBJ2-6; TRBD2 might be the D (5 bases). This CDR3 has 17 residues. From germline, CDR1 is LNHDA and CDR2 SQIVND (reference sequence). V was trimmed by 3 bases and J by 0 bases, leaving 12 bases between them. CDR3: CASSISRLRSGANVLTF. The CDR3 region has the DNA TGTGCCAGTAGTATCTCGCGACTACGCTCTGGGGCCAACGTCCTGACTTTC.

The chain employs TRBV5-5 and TRBJ2-7; D is unresolved. Trimming took off 0 bases at V and 3 bases at J, with 16 bases between the two ends. The CDR3 extends over 16 amino acids. Per the germline V gene, CDR1 is SGHKS and CDR2 is YYEKEE (reference sequence). CDR3 in amino acids: CASSLDAGRGYYEQYF. CDR3 sequence (DNA): TGTGCCAGCAGCTTGGACGCTGGCAGAGGCTACTACGAGCAGTACTTC.

The CDR3: CSVELDYRGTEAFF. CDR3 in DNA: TGCAGCGTTGAATTGGACTACAGGGGCACTGAAGCTTTCTTT. The chain combines TRBV29-1 with TRBJ1-1, with TRBD1 matching over 7 bases. V lost 2 bases and J lost 4; bases outside the gene matches: 7. This CDR3 has 14 residues. CDR1 and CDR2 from the germline V gene are SQVTM and ANQGSEA.

The chain joins TRBV10-3 to TRBJ2-7; the D is unclear. The CDR3 consists of 12 residues. V lost 3 bases and J lost 7, with 10 bases in between. Germline V gene sequence: CDR1 ENHRY, CDR2 SYGVKD. DNA for the CDR3: TGTGCCATCAGTGATGGCCAATGGGAGCAGTACTTC. As protein: CAISDGQWEQYF.

This chain joins TRBV5-6 and TRBJ2-7; D might be TRBD2 (7 bases). The CDR3 covers 18 residues. Trimming took off 4 bases at V and 3 bases at J, with 26 bases between the two ends. The germline CDR1 and CDR2 sequences are SGHDT and YYEEEE. CDR3: CASSGEGVPQSILYEQYF. The CDR3 nucleotides read TGTGCCAGCAGCGGGGAGGGGGTTCCCCAATCTATTCTCTACGAGCAGTACTTC.

Note on this clone: The junction shows a germline mismatch at one end, possibly a read error. The chain has TRBV7-2 and TRBJ2-1, with D possibly matching TRBD2 (5 bases). The CDR3 consists of 16 residues. Germline V CDR1 and CDR2: SGHTA, FQGNSA. The CDR3 sequence is CASSQGAGVSYNEQFF. In DNA form, the CDR3 reads TGCGCCAGCAGCCAAGGTGCGGGCGTCTCCTACAATGAGCAGTTCTTC.

V and J are TRBV6-1 and TRBJ1-6, with a possible D match to TRBD1 (6 bases). Deletions cut 5 bases from V and 7 bases from J, with 15 bases between. The germline CDR1 and CDR2 sequences are MNHNS and SASEGT. CDR3 length: 15 residues. The CDR3 DNA follows: TGTGCCAGCAGTACAGGGTTCGCCCGAAATTCACCCCTCCACTTT. Translated: CASSTGFARNSPLHF.

This chain links TRBV6-4 with TRBJ1-1, with unresolved D. CDR1 is MRHNA and CDR2 is SNTAGT in the germline V gene. V was pared by 2 bases and J by 1 base, with 5 bases between. The CDR3 loop spans 13 amino acids. The CDR3 DNA reads as TGTGCCAGCAGTGACGAGAAGAACACTGAAGCTTTCTTT. It yields the protein CASSDEKNTEAFF.

The chain combines TRBV19 with TRBJ1-6, with D possibly TRBD1 on 6 matching bases. The length of the CDR3 is 15 residues. In germline, CDR1 is LNHDA, CDR2 SQIVND (reference sequence). V lost 6 bases, J lost 7 bases, and 16 bases lay in between. The DNA of the CDR3 is TGTGCCAGTAGAACAGGGAAGCTAGACAATTCACCCCTCCACTTT. The encoded protein is CASRTGKLDNSPLHF.

The chain employs TRBV29-1 and TRBJ2-5; TRBD2 aligns across 11 bases. The DNA matches TRBJ2-7 better at its end, which makes the J call doubtful. Per germline, CDR1 SQVTM and CDR2 ANQGSEA. This CDR3 has 14 amino acids. CDR3 protein: CSARLAGRNYEQYF. Written as DNA, the CDR3 is TGCAGCGCTAGACTAGCGGGACGTAACTACGAGCAGTACTTC.

The rearrangement links TRBV10-3 to TRBJ1-1; perhaps TRBD1 as D (6 bases). In germline, CDR1 is ENHRY, CDR2 SYGVKD. Trimming removed 7 bases at V and 1 base at J, with 13 bases between. The CDR3 loop spans 14 amino acids. The CDR3 coding sequence is TGTGCCATCACAAAGGCAGGGGCGAACACTGAAGCTTTCTTT. Translation: CAITKAGANTEAFF.

Concerning this clone itself: The junction shows a germline mismatch at one end, possibly a read error. V usage is TRBV5-4 and J usage is TRBJ1-1; the D is unclear. Germline assignment: CDR1 SGHNT and CDR2 YYREEE (reference sequence). The CDR3 consists of 15 residues. Here the CDR3 reads CASSYSSGGGTEAFF. CDR3 nucleotide sequence: TGCGCCAGCAGCTACTCGTCCGGCGGAGGCACTGAAGCTTTCTTT.

V usage is TRBV28 and J usage is TRBJ1-5; the D gene is possibly TRBD1 (6 bases). The CDR3 consists of 16 residues. Germline V CDR1 and CDR2: MDHEN, SYDVKM. Trimming removed 7 bases from V and 4 bases from J, with 20 bases in between. The CDR3 is CASIEHGGGRNQPQHF. CDR3 nucleotides: TGTGCCAGCATTGAACACGGGGGCGGGAGGAATCAGCCCCAGCATTTT.

The J gene is TRBJ1-5, the V gene TRBV10-3; D remains unclear. The CDR3 consists of 13 residues. V was shortened by 11 bases and J by 3 bases, with 14 bases between the two germline ends. Germline CDR1 and CDR2: ENHRY and SYGVKD. CDR3 DNA sequence: TGTGCCTGGGAGCTCACAACCAATCAGCCCCAGCATTTT. Protein: CAWELTTNQPQHF.

The table lists this clone with a count of one. This chain uses TRBV29-1 with TRBJ1-2; 10 positions match TRBD1. The CDR3 consists of 12 residues. CDR1 and CDR2 from the germline V gene are SQVTM and ANQGSEA. The V and J ends lost 8 bases and 7 bases, in that order; junction bases with no gene match: 7. CDR3 amino acids: CSTRDRGFGYTF. The DNA for the CDR3 is TGCAGCACCCGGGACAGGGGATTTGGCTACACCTTC.

V is TRBV5-1 and J is TRBJ2-5; 14 nucleotides line up with TRBD2. Trimming cost V 0 bases and J 5 bases; bases outside gene matches: 3. The CDR3 is 16 amino acids. The germline CDR1 and CDR2 sequences are SGHRS and YFSETQ. CDR3 DNA sequence: TGCGCCAGCAGCTTGGGACTAGCGGGAGGGCAGGAGACCCAGTACTTC. Amino acids: CASSLGLAGGQETQYF.

The CDR3 sequence is CASSRDRSSYEQYF. In nucleotides, the CDR3 is TGTGCCAGCAGCCGGGACAGGAGCTCCTACGAGCAGTACTTC. The chain has TRBV2 and TRBJ2-5, with TRBD1 matching over 8 bases. The DNA end is more similar to TRBJ2-7, so the J call may be wrong. Germline-derived CDR1 and CDR2 are SNHLY and FYNNEI. This CDR3 is 14 amino acids long.